The rows below give T cell receptor beta chains drawn from one sample of a study of blood T cell repertoires in COVID-19. The repertoire was sequenced with immunoSEQ multiplex PCR; TCRdb's copy has only in-frame clones and lacks some. This table has 75,000 to 95,000 clones, around 74% appearing once. The sequenced material came from peripheral blood. The receptors derive from a man between 70 and 80 years old with COVID-19, enrolled during active disease. Each CDR3 is given with its conserved first and last residue. The D gene is left open where the match is weak. Clone size is stated in some rows and not others, as once, few, many or a class when expanded.

TRBJ2-7 TRBV4-3 . . CASSQGLTTYEQYF TGCGCCAGCAGCCAAGGGCTTACGACCTACGAGCAGTACTTC
TRBJ2-7 TRBV19 TRBD1 . CASSLRQGGGYEQYF TGTGCCAGTAGTTTGAGACAGGGTGGAGGCTACGAGCAGTACTTC
TRBJ2-7 TRBV11-1 TRBD2 . CASSLGLAGYEQYF TGTGCCAGCAGCTTGGGTCTAGCGGGTTACGAGCAGTACTTC
TRBJ2-3 TRBV3-1/TRBV3-2 . . CASSQDLSTDTQYF TGTGCCAGCAGCCAAGATTTGAGTACAGATACGCAGTATTTT
TRBJ2-5 TRBV28 . once CASSPAMYQETQYF TGTGCCAGCAGTCCCGCTATGTACCAAGAGACCCAGTACTTC
TRBJ1-1 TRBV5-1 . . CASSSHYRDSTEAFF TGCGCCAGCAGCTCTCATTACAGGGATAGCACTGAAGCTTTCTTT
TRBJ1-3 TRBV2 . few CASSETAGSGNTIYF TGTGCCAGCAGTGAAACGGCAGGGTCTGGAAACACCATATATTTT
TRBJ2-4 TRBV2 . . CASSEAIAKNIQYF TGTGCCAGCAGTGAGGCCATAGCCAAAAACATTCAGTACTTC
TRBJ2-7 TRBV28 . once CASSRTPTDRPSSYEQYF TGTGCCAGCAGCCGAACCCCTACAGACAGACCCAGCTCCTACGAGCAGTACTTC
TRBJ1-2 TRBV3-1/TRBV3-2 TRBD1 . CASSKGGTGYGYTF TGTGCCAGCAGCAAAGGGGGGACAGGGTATGGCTACACCTTC
TRBJ2-2 TRBV10-3 . few CAIPRVVSTGELFF TGTGCCATACCGCGCGTAGTAAGCACCGGGGAGCTGTTTTTT
TRBJ1-2 TRBV5-1 TRBD1 . CASSLVGQGAGFGDGYTF TGCGCCAGCAGCTTGGTGGGGCAGGGGGCCGGATTCGGGGATGGCTACACCTTC
TRBJ2-2 TRBV11-3 . few CASSLNTGELFF TGTGCCAGCAGCCTTAACACCGGGGAGCTGTTTTTT
TRBJ1-5 TRBV6-6 TRBD1 . CASTGQGRSQPQHF TGTGCCAGCACCGGACAGGGAAGGAGTCAGCCCCAGCATTTT
TRBJ2-3 TRBV5-6 TRBD2 . CASSWGLAEIGDTQYF TGTGCCAGCAGCTGGGGACTAGCGGAAATAGGGGATACGCAGTATTTT
TRBJ2-2 TRBV3-1/TRBV3-2 . . CASSPRSPGVVFGELFF TGTGCCAGCAGCCCCCGTAGTCCGGGAGTAGTTTTCGGGGAGCTGTTTTTT
TRBJ2-7 TRBV7-8 TRBD1 many CASSLVQGASYEQYF TGTGCCAGCAGCTTAGTGCAGGGGGCGTCCTACGAGCAGTACTTC
TRBJ2-3 TRBV19 . . CASSNVGGGTDTQYF TGTGCCAGTAGTAATGTGGGAGGAGGCACAGATACGCAGTATTTT
TRBJ2-7 TRBV15 . . CATSRDLPGALHEQYF TGTGCCACCAGCAGAGATTTACCGGGAGCTTTGCACGAGCAGTACTTC
TRBJ2-1 TRBV5-1 TRBD2 . CASSYLAGFIDEQFF TGCGCCAGCAGCTACCTAGCGGGATTTATTGATGAGCAGTTCTTC
TRBJ2-1 TRBV10-2 . . CASRGTYNEQFF TGCGCCAGCCGTGGTACCTACAATGAGCAGTTCTTC
TRBJ1-1 TRBV5-4 . . CASSSRASGAFF TGTGCCAGCAGCTCTAGGGCCAGCGGCGCTTTCTTT
TRBJ1-1 TRBV5-5 . . CASSWANRVNTEAFF TGTGCCAGCAGCTGGGCGAACAGGGTGAACACTGAAGCTTTCTTT
TRBJ2-1 TRBV5-1 . . CASSPNSGLYNEQFF TGCGCCAGCAGCCCTAATAGCGGATTATACAATGAGCAGTTCTTC
TRBJ1-2 TRBV4-3 . . CASSQGAGHYGYTF TGCGCCAGCAGCCAAGGGGCAGGGCACTATGGCTACACCTTC
TRBJ1-2 TRBV14 . . CASSDQEVTYGYTF TGTGCCAGCAGCGACCAGGAGGTTACATATGGCTACACCTTC
TRBJ2-3 TRBV3-1/TRBV3-2 TRBD2 once CASSQRGGPSTDTQYF TGTGCCAGCAGCCAACGGGGGGGACCTAGCACAGATACGCAGTATTTT
TRBJ1-3 TRBV9 . . CASSVQGLWGNTIYF TGTGCCAGCAGCGTACAGGGCCTCTGGGGAAACACCATATATTTT
TRBJ2-5 TRBV9 . . CASSVAETQYF TGTGCCAGCAGCGTAGCGGAGACCCAGTACTTC
TRBJ1-4 TRBV24-1 . . CATSDSGATNEKLFF TGTGCCACCAGTGATTCCGGAGCAACTAATGAAAAACTGTTTTTT
TRBJ1-6 TRBV2 TRBD1 . CASKRTGDNSPLHF TGTGCCAGCAAAAGGACAGGGGATAACTCACCCCTCCACTTT
TRBJ2-6 TRBV4-2 . . CASSHSLEGGTGANVLTF TGTGCCAGCAGCCACTCATTGGAGGGTGGTACTGGGGCCAACGTCCTGACTTTC
TRBJ1-2 TRBV29-1 TRBD1 . CSVGQGTYGYTF TGCAGCGTTGGACAGGGCACGTATGGCTACACCTTC
TRBJ2-3 TRBV29-1 TRBD2 . CSGGGGLAGGLDTQYF TGCAGCGGAGGGGGGGGACTAGCGGGAGGGCTGGATACGCAGTATTTT
TRBJ2-5 TRBV30 . . CAWSVTRGTQYF TGTGCCTGGAGTGTGACTCGGGGGACCCAGTACTTC
TRBJ2-1 TRBV24-1 TRBD2 . CATSEPSGSGNEQFF TGTGCCACCAGTGAACCTAGCGGGAGTGGTAATGAGCAGTTCTTC
TRBJ1-2 TRBV6-5 TRBD1 many CASSYSGTGRDGYTF TGTGCCAGCAGTTACTCTGGGACAGGGCGAGACGGCTACACCTTC
TRBJ2-7 TRBV28 TRBD1 . CASNQKQGVISYEQYF TGTGCCAGCAACCAGAAACAGGGGGTGATCTCCTACGAGCAGTACTTC
TRBJ1-5 TRBV18 TRBD1 few CASSPGQGGQPQHF TGTGCCAGCTCACCCGGACAGGGTGGTCAGCCCCAGCATTTT
TRBJ1-2 TRBV19 TRBD1 . CASSLRQGGYTF TGTGCCAGTAGTCTCCGACAGGGGGGCTACACCTTC
TRBJ2-7 TRBV4-3 TRBD2 . CASSQDAGASSEQYF TGCGCCAGCAGCCAAGACGCGGGAGCGTCCTCCGAGCAGTACTTC
TRBJ2-7 TRBV7-2 TRBD2 . CASSRPLAGGVGEQYF TGTGCCAGCAGCCGCCCCCTAGCGGGAGGGGTGGGAGAGCAGTACTTC
TRBJ2-1 TRBV7-9 TRBD2 . CASSSLAGKPLYNEQFF TGTGCCAGCAGCTCGCTAGCGGGCAAACCTTTATACAATGAGCAGTTCTTC
TRBJ2-5 TRBV2 TRBD1 . CASSRQGRETQYF TGTGCCAGCAGTAGACAGGGACGGGAGACCCAGTACTTC
TRBJ2-7 TRBV3-1/TRBV3-2 . . CASSQPGGYEQYF TGTGCCAGCAGCCAACCCGGGGGCTACGAGCAGTACTTC